Following are 18 T cell receptor beta chains from one sample sequenced in a study of human T cells and chemical hapten exposure. Time point reported: patch test 3, about 24 weeks after DPC sensitization. This sample's treatment: therapeutic diphenylcyclopropenone sensitization with weekly scalp DPC. TCRdb used MiXCR to reprocess the RACE reads, holding one entry per CDR3 protein. Of about 160,000 distinct CDR3 sequences detected, roughly 26% appear once; the ten largest clones hold 2.1%. Source: whole blood, taken in connection with sensitization to the hapten diphenylcyclopropenone (DPC). The receptors here all came from a woman aged 18-30 years with alopecia areata. Some clones in this sample may be carry-over from other donors' samples.

In this sample, this clonotype turned up a few times. The chain carries TRBV11-1 and TRBJ2-5; 10 nucleotides agree with TRBD1. Germline CDR1 reads SGHAT; CDR2 reads FQDESV (reference sequence). This CDR3 contains 15 residues. Trimming took 5 bases from V and 3 from J; bases not matched to a gene: 6. The CDR3 loop reads CASSGDRGQKETQYF. Here the CDR3 DNA reads TGTGCCAGCAGCGGAGACAGGGGGCAGAAAGAGACCCAGTACTTC.

A few counts support this clonotype. The rearrangement uses TRBV3-1 and TRBJ2-3; 7 bases map to TRBD2. CDR1 is LGHDT, CDR2 YNNKEL, per germline (reference sequence). Trimming at V came to 6 bases and at J to 0 bases, leaving 6 bases not matched to a gene. The CDR3 has 15 residues. Here the CDR3 DNA reads TGTGCCAGCAGTCTAGCTAGCGGTAGCACAGATACGCAGTATTTT. Its protein is CASSLASGSTDTQYF.

V usage is TRBV9 and J usage is TRBJ2-1, with D tentatively TRBD2 (7 bases). Trimming pared 7 bases from V and 7 bases from J, leaving 21 bases between. This CDR3 is 15 amino acids long. In germline, CDR1 is SGDLS, CDR2 YYNGEE. The CDR3 sequence is CASGGGSRPPNEQFF. In DNA, the CDR3 is TGTGCCAGCGGGGGGGGCAGCCGCCCCCCTAATGAGCAGTTCTTC. Full variable domain (missing parts from reference TRBV9 and TRBJ2-1): DSGVTQTPKHLITATGQRVTLRCSPRSGDLSVYWYQQSLDQGLQFLIQYYNGEERAKGNILERFSAQQFPDLHSELNLSSLELGDSALYFCASGGGSRPPNEQFFGPGTRLTVL.

This clonotype was seen only a few times. V is TRBV20-1 and J is TRBJ2-1, with a possible D match to TRBD2 (5 bases). Trimming took off 6 bases at V and 7 bases at J, with 13 bases between the two ends. The CDR3 sequence is 12 residues long. Germline V CDR1 and CDR2: DFQATT, SNEGSKA (reference sequence). The CDR3 spells CSAKDWINEQFF. CDR3 coding DNA: TGCAGTGCGAAGGACTGGATTAATGAGCAGTTCTTC.

Turning to this clonotype: A much larger clone sits a single nucleotide away, making a read error possible. The chain couples TRBV12-3 or TRBV12-4 to TRBJ1-1, with TRBD1 identical over 9 bases. V dropped 10 bases and J dropped 3; count of bases not matched to a gene: 9. This CDR3 has 14 residues. CDR3 nucleotide sequence: TGTGCCAACAGGGCCGGGACAGGGTACACTGAAGCTTTCTTT. Translating gives CANRAGTGYTEAFF.

Only a few counts were recorded for this clonotype. The chain joins TRBV7-2 to TRBJ2-5; D unresolved. The CDR3 has 12 residues. Germline assignment: CDR1 SGHTA and CDR2 FQGNSA. The V and J ends lost 5 bases and 3 bases respectively, with 7 bases between them. CDR3 sequence (DNA): TGTGCCAGCAGCGCTAGAAAAGAGACCCAGTACTTC. Its protein product is CASSARKETQYF.

Only a few counts were recorded for this clonotype. The chain carries TRBV29-1 and TRBJ2-1; D remains unclear. The CDR3 sequence is 13 residues long. Germline values: CDR1 SQVTM, CDR2 ANQGSEA. The germline V and J ends were trimmed by 2 bases and 8 bases, with 13 bases remaining between them. CDR3 region: CSVEIPPRDEQFF. The CDR3 DNA reads TGCAGCGTTGAAATCCCCCCTAGGGATGAGCAGTTCTTC.

This clonotype turned up a few times. V usage is TRBV11-1 and J usage is TRBJ2-2; 8 bases line up with TRBD2. CDR3 length: 14 amino acids. Germline CDR1 and CDR2: SGHAT and FQDESV (reference sequence). V trimming: 6 bases; J trimming: 6 bases; junction bases outside the gene matches: 6. The CDR3 spells CASRTSVVAGELFF. CDR3 in DNA: TGTGCCAGCAGGACTAGCGTGGTAGCCGGGGAGCTGTTTTTT.

This chain connects TRBV29-1 to TRBJ2-3; 9 bases match TRBD2. The CDR3 runs 13 residues. Germline-derived CDR1 and CDR2 are SQVTM and ANQGSEA. Germline trimming cut 7 bases from V and 8 bases from J; bases unmatched to any gene: 10. The CDR3 sequence is CSASSSGARTQYF. As DNA, the CDR3 is TGCAGCGCCTCGTCTAGCGGGGCCCGTACGCAGTATTTT.

The gene calls are TRBV7-6 and TRBJ2-7; D is perhaps TRBD1 or TRBD2 (6 bases each). The CDR3 runs 16 residues. Germline V gene sequence: CDR1 SGHVS, CDR2 FNYEAQ. V lost 5 bases, J lost 5 bases, and 22 bases lay in between. This chain's CDR3 is CASSRRAGVVRDEQYF. The CDR3 DNA reads as TGTGCCAGCAGCAGGAGGGCAGGGGTCGTTAGGGACGAGCAGTACTTC.

This chain uses TRBV11-3 with TRBJ2-2, with 10 bases fitting TRBD2. CDR1 is SGHNT, CDR2 YENEEA, per germline. The CDR3 is 16 amino acids. After removal of 5 bases from V and 4 bases from J, the junction contained 7 bases not matched to a gene. CDR3 region: CASSPGTSEITGELFF. In DNA, the CDR3 is TGTGCCAGCAGCCCCGGGACTAGCGAGATCACCGGGGAGCTGTTTTTT.

There are many counts of this clonotype. The CDR3 is CAISESAASSYNSPLHF. The CDR3 nucleotides read TGTGCCATCAGTGAGTCCGCCGCCAGCTCCTATAATTCACCCCTCCACTTT. This chain links TRBV10-3 with TRBJ1-6; D remains ambiguous. V was cut by 0 bases and J by 0 bases, with 9 bases left in between. The CDR3 extends over 17 amino acids. The germline V gene has CDR1 ENHRY and CDR2 SYGVKD.

In this sample, this clonotype turned up many times. The genes are TRBV7-9 and TRBJ2-5; D perhaps matches TRBD1 (6 bases). V was cut by 5 bases and J by 7 bases, with 20 bases left in between. Germline CDR1 and CDR2: SEHNR and FQNEAQ (reference sequence). The length of the CDR3 is 15 residues. CDR3 region: CASSPPTGRSGTQYF. The CDR3 DNA follows: TGTGCCAGCAGCCCACCGACAGGCCGTTCGGGGACCCAGTACTTC.

The chain is built from TRBV10-2 and TRBJ2-1; D is tentatively TRBD1 or TRBD2 (5 bases each). Trimming left V 7 bases short and J 11 bases short, with 15 bases between. The germline V gene encodes CDR1 WSHSY and CDR2 SAAADI. There are 12 residues in the CDR3. The CDR3 DNA reads TGCGCCAGCATCCCCCGGGACGGGCAGCAGTTCTTC. Translation gives CASIPRDGQQFF.

The V gene is TRBV7-2, the J gene TRBJ2-3; D remains ambiguous. There are 13 residues in the CDR3. Germline V gene lookup returns CDR1 SGHTA and CDR2 FQGNSA. V was pared by 2 bases and J by 4 bases, with 7 bases between. The CDR3 nucleotides are TGTGCCAGCAGCTTAAATCGGCCAGATACGCAGTATTTT. Protein product: CASSLNRPDTQYF.

This clonotype appeared a few times. The chain combines TRBV12-3 or TRBV12-4 with TRBJ1-4; 7 bases align to TRBD1. With V trimmed by 1 base and J by 13 bases, 9 bases remained unmatched. The CDR3 contains 14 residues. Here the CDR3 DNA reads TGTGCCAGCAGTTTAGAGGGGGCCCCCCGGGGACTGTTTTTT. Its protein product is CASSLEGAPRGLFF.

This chain connects TRBV24-1 to TRBJ2-1; possible D gene TRBD2, 6 bases. V lost 4 bases and J lost 7, with 19 bases in between. The CDR3 contains 16 residues. Germline loops: CDR1 KGHDR, CDR2 SFDVKD. CDR3 in amino acids: CATSDPGPGAGNEQFF. The CDR3 bases are TGTGCCACCAGTGACCCCGGGCCCGGGGCGGGGAATGAGCAGTTCTTC.

The chain couples TRBV20-1 to TRBJ2-6, with D maybe TRBD1 (5 bases). The CDR3 loop spans 14 amino acids. Germline V CDR1 and CDR2: DFQATT, SNEGSKA (reference sequence). Trimming removed 4 bases from V and 1 base from J, with 8 bases in between. For the CDR3, the DNA is TGCAGTGCTACCAGACAGTCTGGGGCCAACGTCCTGACTTTC. Protein: CSATRQSGANVLTF.